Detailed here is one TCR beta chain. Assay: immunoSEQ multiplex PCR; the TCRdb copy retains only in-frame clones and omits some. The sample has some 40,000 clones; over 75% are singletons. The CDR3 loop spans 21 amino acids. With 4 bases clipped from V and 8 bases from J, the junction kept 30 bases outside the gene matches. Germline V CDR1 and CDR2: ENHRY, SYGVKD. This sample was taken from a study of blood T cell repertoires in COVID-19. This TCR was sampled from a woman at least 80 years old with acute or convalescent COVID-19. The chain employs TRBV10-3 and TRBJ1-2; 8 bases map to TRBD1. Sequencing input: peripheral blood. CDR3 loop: CAISVSQALGGSPGQGGGYTF. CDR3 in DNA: TGTGCCATCAGTGTGTCGCAGGCCCTGGGAGGGTCCCCCGGACAGGGCGGGGGCTACACCTTC.